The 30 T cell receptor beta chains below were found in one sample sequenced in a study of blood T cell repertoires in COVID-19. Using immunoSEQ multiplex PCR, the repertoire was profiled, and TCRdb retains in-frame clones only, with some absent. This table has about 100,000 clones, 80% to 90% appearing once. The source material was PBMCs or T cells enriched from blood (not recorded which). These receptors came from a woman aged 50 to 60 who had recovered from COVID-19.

The CDR3 region is CASSRPGQGDNSPLHF. The CDR3 DNA follows: TGTGCCAGCAGCCGTCCGGGACAGGGGGATAATTCACCCCTCCACTTT. The V call is TRBV5-6, the J call TRBJ1-6, with TRBD1 matching 11 bases. Looked up from germline, CDR1 is SGHDT and CDR2 is YYEEEE. J lost 5 bases, V lost 4 bases, and 5 bases had no gene match. This CDR3 has 16 amino acids.

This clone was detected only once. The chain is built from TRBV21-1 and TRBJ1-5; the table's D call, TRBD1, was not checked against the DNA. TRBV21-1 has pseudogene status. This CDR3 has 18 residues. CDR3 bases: TGTGCCAGCAGCAACTTGGGGGGTAGAGACAGGGTAAGTCAGCCCCAGCATTTT. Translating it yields CASSNLGGRDRVSQPQHF.

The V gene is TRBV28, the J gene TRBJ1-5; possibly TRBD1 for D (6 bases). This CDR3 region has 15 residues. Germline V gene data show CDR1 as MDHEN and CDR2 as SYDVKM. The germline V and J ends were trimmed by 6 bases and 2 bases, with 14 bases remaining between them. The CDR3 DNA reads TGTGCCAGCAGACCGAACAGGGATGGCAATCAGCCCCAGCATTTT. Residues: CASRPNRDGNQPQHF.

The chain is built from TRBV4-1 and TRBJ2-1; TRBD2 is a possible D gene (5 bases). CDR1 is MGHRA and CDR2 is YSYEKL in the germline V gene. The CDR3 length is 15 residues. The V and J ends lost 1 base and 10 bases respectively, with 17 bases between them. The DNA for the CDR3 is TGCGCCAGCAGCCAAGGAGGGCTAGTGGGCTCGGAGCAGTTCTTC. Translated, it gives CASSQGGLVGSEQFF.

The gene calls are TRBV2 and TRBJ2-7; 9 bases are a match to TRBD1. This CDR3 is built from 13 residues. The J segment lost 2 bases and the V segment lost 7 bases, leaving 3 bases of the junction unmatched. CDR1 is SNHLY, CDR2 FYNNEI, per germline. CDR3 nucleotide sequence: TGTGCCAGCACTGGACAGGGGACCTACGAGCAGTACTTC. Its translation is CASTGQGTYEQYF. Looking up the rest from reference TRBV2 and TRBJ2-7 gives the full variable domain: EPEVTQTPSHQVTQMGQEVILRCVPISNHLYFYWYRQILGQKVEFLVSFYNNEISEKSEIFDDQFSVERPDGSNFTLKIRSTKLEDSAMYFCASTGQGTYEQYFGPGTRLTVT.

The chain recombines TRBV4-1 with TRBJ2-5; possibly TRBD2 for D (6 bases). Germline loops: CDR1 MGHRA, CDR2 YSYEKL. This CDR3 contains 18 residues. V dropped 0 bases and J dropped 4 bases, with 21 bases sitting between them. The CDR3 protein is CASSQEWRGIPIRETQYF. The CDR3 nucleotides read TGCGCCAGCAGCCAAGAGTGGCGGGGTATCCCAATAAGAGAGACCCAGTACTTC.

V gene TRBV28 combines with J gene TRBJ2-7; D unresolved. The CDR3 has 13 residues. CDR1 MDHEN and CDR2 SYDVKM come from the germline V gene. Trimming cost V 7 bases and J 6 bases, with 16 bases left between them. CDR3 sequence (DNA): TGTGCCAGCATCATGACCCCGTCGGGCGAGCAGTACTTC. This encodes CASIMTPSGEQYF.

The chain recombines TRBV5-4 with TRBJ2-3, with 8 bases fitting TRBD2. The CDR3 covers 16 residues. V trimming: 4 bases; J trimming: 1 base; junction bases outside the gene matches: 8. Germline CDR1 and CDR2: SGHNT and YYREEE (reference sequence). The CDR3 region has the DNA TGTGCCAGCAGCCGGACCCGAGCGGGGGGCACAGATACGCAGTATTTT. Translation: CASSRTRAGGTDTQYF.

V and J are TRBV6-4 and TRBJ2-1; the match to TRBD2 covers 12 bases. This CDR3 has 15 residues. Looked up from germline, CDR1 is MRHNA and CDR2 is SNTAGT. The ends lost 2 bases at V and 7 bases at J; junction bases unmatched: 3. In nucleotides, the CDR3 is TGTGCCAGCAGTGACGGTACTAGCGGGGGGAATGAGCAGTTCTTC. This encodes CASSDGTSGGNEQFF.

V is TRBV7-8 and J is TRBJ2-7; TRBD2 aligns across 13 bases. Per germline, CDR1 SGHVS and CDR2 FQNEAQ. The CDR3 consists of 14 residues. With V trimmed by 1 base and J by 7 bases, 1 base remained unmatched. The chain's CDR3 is CASSLVGLAGEQYF. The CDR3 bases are TGTGCCAGCAGCTTAGTGGGACTAGCGGGAGAGCAGTACTTC.

The DNA for the CDR3 is TGTGCCGCTTCGACGGGCGGCCGAGCGGGAGGGGCCGGGGAGCTGTTTTTT. Encoded protein: CAASTGGRAGGAGELFF. This sequence joins TRBV27 and TRBJ2-2; 10 nucleotides align to TRBD2. The junction had 18 bases not matched to a gene; V was cut back by 11 bases and J by 6 bases. This CDR3 has 17 residues. Per the germline V gene, CDR1 is MNHEY and CDR2 is SMNVEV (reference sequence).

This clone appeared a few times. Written as DNA, the CDR3 is TGTGCCAGTCGGCAGGGGGATAATTCACCCCTCCACTTT. It is translated as CASRQGDNSPLHF. This chain uses TRBV9 with TRBJ1-6; 7 bases align to TRBD1. Unmatched junction bases numbered 4, after V lost 8 bases and J lost 5 bases. The germline V gene encodes CDR1 SGDLS and CDR2 YYNGEE. CDR3 length equals 13 residues.

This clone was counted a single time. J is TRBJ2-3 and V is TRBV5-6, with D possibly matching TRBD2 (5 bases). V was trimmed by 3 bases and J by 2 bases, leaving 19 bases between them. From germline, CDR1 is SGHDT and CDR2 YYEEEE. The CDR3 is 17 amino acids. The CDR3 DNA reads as TGTGCCAGCAGCTCCTGGGCTCTCGGGGTTAACACAGATACGCAGTATTTT. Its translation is CASSSWALGVNTDTQYF. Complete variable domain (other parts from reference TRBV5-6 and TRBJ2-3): DAGVTQSPTHLIKTRGQQVTLRCSPKSGHDTVSWYQQALGQGPQFIFQYYEEEERQRGNFPDRFSGHQFPNYSSELNVNALLLGDSALYLCASSSWALGVNTDTQYFGPGTRLTVL.

This chain's CDR3 is CASSVSGGRGQETQYF. As DNA, the CDR3 is TGCGCCAGCAGCGTATCAGGGGGCCGGGGACAAGAGACCCAGTACTTC. V usage is TRBV5-1 and J usage is TRBJ2-5, with 8 nucleotides matching TRBD1. CDR3 size: 16 residues. V shed 4 bases, J shed 2 bases, and the junction held 10 bases outside the gene matches. Germline loops: CDR1 SGHRS, CDR2 YFSETQ.

The CDR3, as DNA: TGTGCCAGCAGTTCTCGGCAGCCCCAGCATTTT. It encodes CASSSRQPQHF. V is TRBV28 and J is TRBJ1-5; no firm D call. The V and J ends lost 4 bases and 7 bases respectively, with 5 bases between them. Germline CDR1 and CDR2: MDHEN and SYDVKM. This CDR3 spans 11 amino acids.

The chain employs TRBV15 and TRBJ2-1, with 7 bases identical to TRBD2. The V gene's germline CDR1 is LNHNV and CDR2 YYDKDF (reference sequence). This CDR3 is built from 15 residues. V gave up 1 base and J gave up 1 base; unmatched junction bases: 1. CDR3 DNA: TGTGCCACCAGCAGAGTGGGGGGGTCCTACAATGAGCAGTTCTTC. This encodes CATSRVGGSYNEQFF.

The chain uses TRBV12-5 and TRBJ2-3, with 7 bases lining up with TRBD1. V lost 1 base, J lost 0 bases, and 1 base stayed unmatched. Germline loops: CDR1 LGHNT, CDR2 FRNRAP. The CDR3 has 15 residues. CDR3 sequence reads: CASGLGTGSTDTQYF. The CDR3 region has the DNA TGTGCTAGTGGTTTGGGGACAGGCAGCACAGATACGCAGTATTTT. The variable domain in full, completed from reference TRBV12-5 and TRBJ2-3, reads DARVTQTPRHKVTEMGQEVTMRCQPILGHNTVFWYRQTMMQGLELLAYFRNRAPLDDSGMPKDRFSAEMPDATLATLKIQPSEPRDSAVYFCASGLGTGSTDTQYFGPGTRLTVL.

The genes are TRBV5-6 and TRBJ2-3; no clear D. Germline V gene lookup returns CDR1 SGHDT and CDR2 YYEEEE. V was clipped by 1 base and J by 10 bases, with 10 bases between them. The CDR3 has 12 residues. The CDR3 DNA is TGTGCCAGCAGCTTGTCCAGTAACGCGCAGTATTTT. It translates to CASSLSSNAQYF.

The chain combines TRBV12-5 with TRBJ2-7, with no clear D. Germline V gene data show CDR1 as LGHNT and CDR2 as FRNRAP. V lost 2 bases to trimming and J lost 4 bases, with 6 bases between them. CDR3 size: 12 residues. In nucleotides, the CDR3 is TGTGCTAGTGGTTTGCCCAATTACGAGCAGTACTTC. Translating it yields CASGLPNYEQYF.

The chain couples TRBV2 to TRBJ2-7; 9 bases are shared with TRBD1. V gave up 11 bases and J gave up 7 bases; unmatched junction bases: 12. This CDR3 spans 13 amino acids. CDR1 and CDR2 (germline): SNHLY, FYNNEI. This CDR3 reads CAGRPGTGWEQYF. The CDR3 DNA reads TGTGCCGGGCGTCCCGGGACAGGGTGGGAGCAGTACTTC.

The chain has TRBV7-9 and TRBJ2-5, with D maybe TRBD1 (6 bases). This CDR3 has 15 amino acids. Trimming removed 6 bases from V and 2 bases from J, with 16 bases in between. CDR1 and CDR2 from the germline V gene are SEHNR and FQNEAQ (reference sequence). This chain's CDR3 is CASSANPGQQETQYF. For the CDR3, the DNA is TGTGCCAGCAGTGCTAACCCGGGACAACAAGAGACCCAGTACTTC.

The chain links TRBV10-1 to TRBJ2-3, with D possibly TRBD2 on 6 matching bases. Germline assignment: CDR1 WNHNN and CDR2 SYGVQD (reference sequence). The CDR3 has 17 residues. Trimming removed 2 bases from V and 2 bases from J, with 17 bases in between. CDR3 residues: CASSETRDSSNTDTQYF. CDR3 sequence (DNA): TGCGCCAGCAGTGAGACCCGGGACTCCTCGAACACAGATACGCAGTATTTT.

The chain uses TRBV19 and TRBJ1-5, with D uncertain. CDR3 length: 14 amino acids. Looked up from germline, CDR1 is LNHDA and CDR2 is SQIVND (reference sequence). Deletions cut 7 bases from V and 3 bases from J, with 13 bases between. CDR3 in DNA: TGTGCCAGTACGACATTTGAAGACAATCAGCCCCAGCATTTT. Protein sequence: CASTTFEDNQPQHF. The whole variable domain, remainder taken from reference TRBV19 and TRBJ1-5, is DGGITQSPKYLFRKEGQNVTLSCEQNLNHDAMYWYRQDPGQGLRLIYYSQIVNDFQKGDIAEGYSVSREKKESFPLTVTSAQKNPTAFYLCASTTFEDNQPQHFGDGTRLSIL.

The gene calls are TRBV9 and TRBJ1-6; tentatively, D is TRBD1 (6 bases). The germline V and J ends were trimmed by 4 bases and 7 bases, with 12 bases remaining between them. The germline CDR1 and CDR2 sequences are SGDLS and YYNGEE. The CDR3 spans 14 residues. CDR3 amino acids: CASSSTGTNSPLHF. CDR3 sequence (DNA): TGTGCCAGCAGCTCAACAGGGACCAATTCACCCCTCCACTTT.

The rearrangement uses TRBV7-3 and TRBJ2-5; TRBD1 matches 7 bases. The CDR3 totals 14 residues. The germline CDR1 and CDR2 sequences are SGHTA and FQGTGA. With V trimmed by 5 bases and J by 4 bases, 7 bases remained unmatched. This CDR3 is CASSPSGQRETQYF. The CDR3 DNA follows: TGTGCCAGCAGCCCGTCGGGACAGCGAGAGACCCAGTACTTC. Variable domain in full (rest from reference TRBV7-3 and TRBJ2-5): GAGVSQTPSNKVTEKGKYVELRCDPISGHTALYWYRQSLGQGPEFLIYFQGTGAADDSGLPNDRFFAVRPEGSVSTLKIQRTERGDSAVYLCASSPSGQRETQYFGPGTRLLVL.

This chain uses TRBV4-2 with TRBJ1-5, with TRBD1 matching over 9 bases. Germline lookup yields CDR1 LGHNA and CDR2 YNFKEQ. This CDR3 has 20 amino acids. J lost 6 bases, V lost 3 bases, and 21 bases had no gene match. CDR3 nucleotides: TGTGCCAGCAGCCAGCAACAGGGGGCGCCGGGACGGGCGGAGGGTCAGCCCCAGCATTTT. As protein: CASSQQQGAPGRAEGQPQHF.

CDR3 in DNA: TGTGCCAGCAGCCAAGGACAGGTGAACACTGAAGCTTTCTTT. This codes for CASSQGQVNTEAFF. The rearrangement joins TRBV14 to TRBJ1-1; D perhaps matches TRBD1 (6 bases). CDR1 and CDR2 from the germline V gene are SGHDN and FVKESK. Trimming cost V 1 base and J 0 bases, with 6 bases left between them. The CDR3 consists of 14 residues.

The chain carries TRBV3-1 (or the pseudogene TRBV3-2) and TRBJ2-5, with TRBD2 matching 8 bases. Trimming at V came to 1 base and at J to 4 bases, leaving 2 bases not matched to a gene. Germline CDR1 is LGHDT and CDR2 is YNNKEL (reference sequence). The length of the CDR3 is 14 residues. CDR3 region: CASSQAGGGETQYF. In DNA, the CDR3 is TGTGCCAGCAGCCAAGCGGGGGGGGGAGAGACCCAGTACTTC.

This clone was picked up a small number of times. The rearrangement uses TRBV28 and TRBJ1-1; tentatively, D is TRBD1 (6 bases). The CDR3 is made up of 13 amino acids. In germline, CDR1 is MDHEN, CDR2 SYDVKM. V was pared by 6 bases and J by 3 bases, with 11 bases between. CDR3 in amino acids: CASREQGYTEAFF. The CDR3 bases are TGTGCCAGCAGGGAACAGGGATACACTGAAGCTTTCTTT.

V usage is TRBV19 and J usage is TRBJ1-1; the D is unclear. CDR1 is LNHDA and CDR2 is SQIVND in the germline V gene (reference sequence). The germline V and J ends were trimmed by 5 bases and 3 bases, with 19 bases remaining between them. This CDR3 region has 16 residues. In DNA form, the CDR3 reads TGTGCCAGTAGTCTAAACTCAAATCCGAGGTACACTGAAGCTTTCTTT. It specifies CASSLNSNPRYTEAFF.